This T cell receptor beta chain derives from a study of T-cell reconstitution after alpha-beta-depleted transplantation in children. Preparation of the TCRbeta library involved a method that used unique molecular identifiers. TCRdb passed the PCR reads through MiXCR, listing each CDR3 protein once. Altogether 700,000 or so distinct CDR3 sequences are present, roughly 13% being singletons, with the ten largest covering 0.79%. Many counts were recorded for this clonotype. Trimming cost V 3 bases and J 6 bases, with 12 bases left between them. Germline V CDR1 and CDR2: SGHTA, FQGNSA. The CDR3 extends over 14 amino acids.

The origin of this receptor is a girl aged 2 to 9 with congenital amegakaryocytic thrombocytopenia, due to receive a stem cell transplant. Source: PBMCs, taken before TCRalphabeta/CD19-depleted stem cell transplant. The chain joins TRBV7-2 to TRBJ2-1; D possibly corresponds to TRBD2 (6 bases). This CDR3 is CASSFEGLTNEQFF. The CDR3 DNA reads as TGTGCCAGCAGCTTTGAGGGACTGACCAATGAGCAGTTCTTC.